A single sample gave rise to the 16 T cell receptor beta chains below, sequenced in a study of identical twins. TCRdb recomputed calls from the 5' RACE reads with MiXCR, one row per CDR3 protein. The table includes 200,000 to 250,000 distinct CDR3 sequences, 12% detected once. The same data also contributed to another study, on yellow fever vaccine responses in identical twins.

Material: memory (CD45RO+) T cells sorted from blood. The source is a woman between 18 and 29 years old in good health.

The chain couples TRBV7-3 to TRBJ1-1; 7 bases are a match to TRBD1. The trim removed 5 bases at V and 4 bases at J, leaving 7 bases unmatched. Germline CDR1 is SGHTA and CDR2 is FQGTGA. The CDR3 is 14 residues long. CDR3 protein: CASSPQGRVTEAFF. The CDR3 DNA reads as TGTGCCAGCAGCCCACAGGGGCGGGTCACTGAAGCTTTCTTT. The full variable domain, its missing parts supplied by reference TRBV7-3 and TRBJ1-1, is GAGVSQTPSNKVTEKGKYVELRCDPISGHTALYWYRQSLGQGPEFLIYFQGTGAADDSGLPNDRFFAVRPEGSVSTLKIQRTERGDSAVYLCASSPQGRVTEAFFGQGTRLTVV.

The J gene is TRBJ2-2, the V gene TRBV5-1; D is possibly TRBD2 (5 bases). Germline-derived CDR1 and CDR2 are SGHRS and YFSETQ. The CDR3 consists of 15 residues. Between the trimmed V and J ends, which lost 2 bases and 6 bases, there was a span of 14 bases. DNA for the CDR3: TGCGCCAGCAGCTTCTTAGTGGGAGATCCCGGGGAGCTGTTTTTT. Encoded protein: CASSFLVGDPGELFF.

This clonotype was seen more than once but under ten times. This chain joins TRBV10-3 and TRBJ2-7, with a possible D match to TRBD1 (6 bases). V was cut by 6 bases and J by 0 bases, with 12 bases left in between. CDR1 and CDR2 from the germline V gene are ENHRY and SYGVKD. The CDR3 has 14 residues. The CDR3 here is CAIRQQGSSYEQYF. In nucleotides, the CDR3 is TGTGCCATCAGACAGCAGGGGAGCTCCTACGAGCAGTACTTC.

This clonotype has just a few counts. The chain uses TRBV7-8 and TRBJ1-5; TRBD1 matches 8 bases. The CDR3 spans 20 residues. The germline gives CDR1 SGHVS, CDR2 FQNEAQ. Germline trimming cut 5 bases from V and 4 bases from J; bases unmatched to any gene: 22. As DNA, the CDR3 is TGTGCCAGCAGCCAGAGGGGTAGGGGACAGGTGAATCTCATTAATCAGCCCCAGCATTTT. This gives the protein CASSQRGRGQVNLINQPQHF.

The chain employs TRBV9 and TRBJ2-2, with unresolved D. CDR3 length: 15 residues. Germline CDR1 SGDLS, CDR2 YYNGEE. Trimming removed 1 base at V and 4 bases at J, with 11 bases between. CDR3 DNA: TGTGCCAGCAGCGTATCCGGGTCCAGCACCGGGGAGCTGTTTTTT. Its translation: CASSVSGSSTGELFF.

The chain carries TRBV20-1 and TRBJ2-1, with 12 positions matching TRBD2. This CDR3 has 14 residues. The V gene end was trimmed by 3 bases and the J gene end by 10 bases; junction bases not matched to a gene: 7. CDR1 is DFQATT and CDR2 is SNEGSKA in the germline V gene (reference sequence). The CDR3 region has the DNA TGCAGTGCTAGGCCTAGCGGGGGGGCCGTGGAGCAGTTCTTC. Protein sequence: CSARPSGGAVEQFF.

This clonotype was detected many times. The chain employs TRBV20-1 and TRBJ2-7; D gene ambiguous. From germline, CDR1 is DFQATT and CDR2 SNEGSKA (reference sequence). Trimming removed 4 bases from V and 3 bases from J, with 4 bases in between. The CDR3 is 10 residues long. CDR3 region: CSATHYEQYF. CDR3 DNA sequence: TGCAGTGCTACCCACTACGAGCAGTACTTC.

This clonotype occurred a few times. The chain combines TRBV11-2 with TRBJ2-3; TRBD2 matches at 9 bases. Per germline, CDR1 SGHAT and CDR2 FQNNGV. V lost 2 bases and J lost 4; bases outside the gene matches: 4. The CDR3 runs 15 residues. As DNA, the CDR3 is TGTGCCAGCAGCTTAAGCGGGAGGAGGTCAGATACGCAGTATTTT. It translates to CASSLSGRRSDTQYF.

V is TRBV6-1 and J is TRBJ2-3; TRBD2 is a possible D gene (5 bases). CDR1 is MNHNS and CDR2 is SASEGT in the germline V gene. The CDR3 runs 13 residues. Between the trimmed V and J ends, which lost 9 bases and 3 bases, there was a span of 13 bases. The CDR3 region is CASPDGNTDTQYF. The DNA of the CDR3 is TGTGCCAGTCCGGACGGGAATACAGATACGCAGTATTTT.

This clonotype was counted many times. CDR3 coding DNA: TGCGCCAGCAGTGAGGTTGGGCGAACCTACGAGCAGTACTTC. It specifies CASSEVGRTYEQYF. V usage is TRBV10-2 and J usage is TRBJ2-7; D gene unclear. The germline V gene encodes CDR1 WSHSY and CDR2 SAAADI. V was pared by 2 bases and J by 2 bases, with 10 bases between. The CDR3 is 14 amino acids.

This clonotype has just a few counts. This sequence joins TRBV10-3 and TRBJ2-2; no definite D call. Trimming left V 7 bases short and J 4 bases short, with 13 bases between. The CDR3 runs 14 residues. Looked up from germline, CDR1 is ENHRY and CDR2 is SYGVKD. The CDR3 nucleotides read TGTGCCATCATGGTAGCCGAAGGCACCGGGGAGCTGTTTTTT. Its translation is CAIMVAEGTGELFF.

The rearrangement uses TRBV24-1 and TRBJ2-7, with 7 positions matching TRBD1. Losses at the gene ends were 4 bases for V and 4 bases for J; bases not matched to a gene: 6. Germline assignment: CDR1 KGHDR and CDR2 SFDVKD. The CDR3 runs to 14 residues. CDR3 protein: CATSDTQGSYEQYF. In nucleotides, the CDR3 is TGTGCCACCAGTGACACACAGGGGTCATACGAGCAGTACTTC.

This clonotype came up a few times. This chain uses TRBV11-1 with TRBJ2-1, with a weak D call TRBD2 (5 bases). Germline lookup yields CDR1 SGHAT and CDR2 FQDESV (reference sequence). The CDR3 is 14 amino acids. Trimming shortened V by 5 bases and J by 9 bases, and 17 bases separated the two germline ends. CDR3 in amino acids: CASSIRRDYGEQFF. The CDR3 DNA is TGTGCCAGCAGCATACGTCGGGATTACGGTGAGCAGTTCTTC.

This clonotype was seen at least ten times. This rearrangement joins TRBV6-2 or TRBV6-3 to TRBJ2-6, with 10 bases that match TRBD2. CDR3 length: 16 amino acids. Germline V gene lookup returns CDR1 MNHEY and CDR2 SVGEGT. The V gene end was trimmed by 5 bases and the J gene end by 0 bases; junction bases not matched to a gene: 1. The CDR3 nucleotides are TGTGCCAGCAGTCAGCGGGGGGGCTCTGGGGCCAACGTCCTGACTTTC. It codes for CASSQRGGSGANVLTF.

The chain combines TRBV27 with TRBJ2-3, with TRBD2 as a possible D gene (6 bases). The germline V gene encodes CDR1 MNHEY and CDR2 SMNVEV (reference sequence). The CDR3 is 16 residues long. Trimming left V 2 bases short and J 3 bases short, with 15 bases between. CDR3 bases: TGTGCCAGCAGTTTAAATTCGCTAGCGAGGACAGATACGCAGTATTTT. Translated, it gives CASSLNSLARTDTQYF.

This clonotype was counted a few times. V gene TRBV14 combines with J gene TRBJ2-1, with TRBD1 as a possible D gene (6 bases). This CDR3 region has 15 residues. V gave up 1 base and J gave up 4 bases, with 11 bases separating them. Germline values: CDR1 SGHDN, CDR2 FVKESK. CDR3 in DNA: TGTGCCAGCAGCCAAGTCGGCAGGGGATACAATGAGCAGTTCTTC. Its protein is CASSQVGRGYNEQFF.